The T cell receptor (beta chain) under discussion was sequenced for a study of cytomegalovirus exposure and HLA in healthy donors. Study-wide points: Reports credit the classifier with highly specific, highly sensitive diagnosis of cytomegalovirus status. Clusters of TCRs from the first cohort tended to co-occur in the 120 validation repertoires (as a later analysis found). According to the study, roughly 180 TCR beta chains were cytomegalovirus-associated.

Sequenced by immunoSEQ multiplex PCR; TCRdb stores in-frame clones only, minus some. The sample has approximately 58,000 clones; around nine tenths are singletons. J lost 2 bases, V lost 7 bases, and 2 bases had no gene match. Germline CDR1 reads MDHEN; CDR2 reads SYDVKM. The CDR3 consists of 12 residues. As concerns this clone: No antigen is known for it.

The source material was PBMCs. This TCR derives from a woman in her 30s in good health and CMV-seronegative. V gene TRBV28 combines with J gene TRBJ2-7; TRBD1 agrees at 7 bases. The CDR3 nucleotides read TGTGCCAGCACAGACAGGGCCTACGAGCAGTACTTC. Translation: CASTDRAYEQYF.